Listed below are T cell receptor beta chains from one sample, sequenced in a study of patients and donors after allogeneic stem cell transplantation. TCRdb fed the RT-PCR reads into MiXCR, producing one record per CDR3 protein. The repertoire has tens of thousands of distinct CDR3 sequences, approximately 25% of them found once; the top ten carry about a quarter. The sequenced material came from blood, either unsorted or a sorted T cell fraction (not recorded which). These receptors all stem from a human donor who was either an allogeneic HSCT recipient or a stem cell or donor lymphocyte infusion donor (not recorded which). It is not recorded whose cells these are; they may come from a transplant donor. Each CDR3 is given with its conserved first and last residue. The D gene is left open where the match is weak. Clone size, where shown, is once, few, many, or a class for clones that have expanded.

J | V | size | D | CDR3 | DNA
TRBJ2-1 | TRBV4-2 | . | TRBD2 | CASSQLGLAENNEQFF | TGTGCCAGCAGCCAACTGGGACTAGCGGAGAACAATGAGCAGTTCTTC
TRBJ2-3 | TRBV7-8 | . | . | CASSGIATDTQYF | TGTGCCAGCAGCGGAATAGCAACAGATACGCAGTATTTT
TRBJ1-1 | TRBV4-3 | . | TRBD1 | CASSQARQGWGNTEAFF | TGCGCCAGCAGCCAGGCTAGACAGGGCTGGGGGAACACTGAAGCTTTCTTT
TRBJ2-3 | TRBV6-6 | few | . | CASSPSAYRTDTQYF | TGTGCCAGCAGTCCTAGCGCATACCGCACAGATACGCAGTATTTT
TRBJ1-2 | TRBV5-1 | . | . | CASSYSDGYGYTF | TGCGCCAGCAGTTATTCCGACGGCTATGGCTACACCTTC
TRBJ2-2 | TRBV29-1 | few | . | CSVGRTAQFAGELFF | TGCAGCGTTGGAAGGACAGCCCAATTTGCCGGGGAGCTGTTTTTT
TRBJ2-7 | TRBV2 | . | . | CASMARAYEQYF | TGTGCCAGCATGGCCAGGGCCTACGAGCAGTACTTC
TRBJ2-1 | TRBV20-1 | few | . | CSAMRGNEQFF | TGCAGTGCCATGAGGGGTAATGAGCAGTTCTTC
TRBJ1-4 | TRBV25-1 | few | . | CASSESRRGFSNEKLFF | TGTGCCAGCAGTGAATCCCGCAGGGGATTTTCTAATGAAAAACTGTTTTTT
TRBJ2-1 | TRBV3-1 | . | TRBD1 | CASSQDWTGRDEQFF | TGTGCCAGCAGCCAAGATTGGACAGGGAGAGATGAGCAGTTCTTC
TRBJ1-5 | TRBV20-1 | . | TRBD1 | CSAPTGPVNQPQHF | TGCAGTGCTCCGACAGGGCCCGTCAATCAGCCCCAGCATTTT
TRBJ2-2 | TRBV2 | once | TRBD1 | CASRPNRGRTGELFF | TGTGCCAGCAGGCCTAACAGGGGGCGCACCGGGGAGCTGTTTTTT
TRBJ1-1 | TRBV9 | few | . | CASSVETANTEAFF | TGTGCCAGCAGCGTAGAGACGGCTAACACTGAAGCTTTCTTT
TRBJ1-6 | TRBV20-1 | few | TRBD1 | CSARVEGARSPLHF | TGCAGTGCTAGAGTGGAGGGGGCCCGGTCACCCCTCCACTTT
TRBJ2-1 | TRBV4-3 | few | TRBD2 | CASSQDLAGSWDEQFF | TGCGCCAGCAGCCAAGACCTAGCGGGGAGTTGGGATGAGCAGTTCTTC
TRBJ2-1 | TRBV29-1 | few | TRBD2 | CSADSGGGKAYNEQFF | TGCAGCGCAGATAGTGGGGGAGGGAAGGCCTACAATGAGCAGTTCTTC
TRBJ2-1 | TRBV12-3/TRBV12-4 | . | TRBD1 | CASSSSGTAYNEQFF | TGTGCCAGCAGTTCCTCCGGGACAGCTTACAATGAGCAGTTCTTC
TRBJ1-2 | TRBV5-1 | few | . | CASSWQNFLSF | TGCGCCAGCAGCTGGCAAAACTTCCTTTCCTTC
TRBJ2-7 | TRBV6-2/TRBV6-3 | many | TRBD2 | CATSPEREAPYEQYF | TGTGCCACCTCACCCGAGCGGGAGGCCCCCTACGAGCAGTACTTC
TRBJ1-2 | TRBV12-3/TRBV12-4 | . | . | CASRGTWVYNGNTF | TGTGCCAGCAGAGGGACATGGGTTTATAATGGCAACACCTTC
TRBJ2-7 | TRBV20-1 | few | . | CSASKWQGPSYEQYF | TGCAGTGCTAGCAAGTGGCAGGGTCCCTCCTACGAGCAGTACTTC
TRBJ2-3 | TRBV4-3 | . | . | CASSPAPSTDTQYF | TGCGCCAGCAGCCCGGCTCCTAGCACAGATACGCAGTATTTT
TRBJ1-2 | TRBV6-1 | few | . | CASIQSPHWIVGYGYTF | TGTGCCAGCATCCAGTCTCCCCATTGGATCGTTGGCTATGGCTACACCTTC
TRBJ1-2 | TRBV29-1 | few | TRBD1 | CSVERQGEGYGYTF | TGCAGCGTTGAGCGACAGGGGGAAGGGTATGGCTACACCTTC
TRBJ2-7 | TRBV6-6 | . | . | CASSYLSPGEQYF | TGTGCCAGCAGTTACTTGAGTCCTGGCGAGCAGTACTTC
TRBJ1-1 | TRBV20-1 | . | TRBD1 | CSAGDREGTEAFF | TGCAGTGCTGGGGACAGGGAGGGCACTGAAGCTTTCTTT
TRBJ1-2 | TRBV5-6 | few | TRBD1 | CASSLGDRASGYTF | TGTGCCAGCAGCTTGGGGGACAGGGCCAGTGGCTACACCTTC
TRBJ1-6 | TRBV12-3/TRBV12-4 | many | TRBD1 | CASSYSGTGNSPLHF | TGTGCCAGCAGTTACTCCGGGACAGGGAATTCACCCCTCCACTTT
TRBJ1-2 | TRBV20-1 | . | TRBD1 | CSASHRGANYGYTF | TGCAGTGCTAGTCACAGGGGAGCTAACTATGGCTACACCTTC
TRBJ2-1 | TRBV29-1 | . | . | CSVVVPQLSSYNEQFF | TGCAGCGTTGTAGTACCCCAACTGAGCTCCTACAATGAGCAGTTCTTC
TRBJ2-2 | TRBV15 | . | TRBD2 | CATSRTAGGPDTGELFF | TGTGCCACCAGCAGAACAGCGGGAGGGCCAGACACCGGGGAGCTGTTTTTT
TRBJ1-1 | TRBV27 | few | . | CASTAFRGLGTEAFF | TGTGCCAGCACCGCCTTCAGGGGTTTAGGCACTGAAGCTTTCTTT
TRBJ1-2 | TRBV20-1 | . | . | CSARVVSIGGYTF | TGCAGTGCTAGAGTAGTGTCTATTGGTGGCTACACCTTC
TRBJ2-7 | TRBV3-1 | few | . | CASSHEGWVRTYEQYF | TGTGCCAGCAGCCATGAAGGGTGGGTACGAACCTACGAGCAGTACTTC
TRBJ2-2 | TRBV7-8 | . | TRBD1 | CASSVRGRVGTGELFF | TGTGCCAGCAGTGTTAGGGGGCGCGTAGGCACCGGGGAGCTGTTTTTT
TRBJ2-7 | TRBV4-1 | few | . | CASSRFREVGLSYEQYF | TGCGCCAGCAGCCGCTTTCGTGAGGTTGGCCTCTCCTACGAGCAGTACTTC
TRBJ2-5 | TRBV5-1 | . | . | CASAEIEGPETQYF | TGCGCCAGCGCTGAGATTGAAGGGCCAGAGACCCAGTACTTC
TRBJ1-5 | TRBV12-3/TRBV12-4 | few | . | CASSWDSNQPQHF | TGTGCCAGCAGTTGGGATAGCAATCAGCCCCAGCATTTT
TRBJ2-1 | TRBV4-2 | . | TRBD2 | CASSQSELADNEQFF | TGTGCCAGCAGCCAATCTGAACTAGCGGATAATGAGCAGTTCTTC
TRBJ1-1 | TRBV9 | . | TRBD1 | CASATTGGNTEAFF | TGTGCCAGCGCCACAACAGGGGGAAACACTGAAGCTTTCTTT
TRBJ2-7 | TRBV27 | once | TRBD1 | CASGLTGNPYEQYF | TGTGCCAGCGGACTGACAGGGAACCCCTACGAGCAGTACTTC
TRBJ2-3 | TRBV5-6 | . | TRBD2 | CASSLVAGPDTQYF | TGTGCCAGCAGCTTGGTAGCGGGGCCAGATACGCAGTATTTT
TRBJ2-2 | TRBV7-9 | few | . | CASGHRASNTGELFF | TGTGCCAGCGGACACAGGGCCTCGAACACCGGGGAGCTGTTTTTT
TRBJ2-7 | TRBV7-9 | . | . | CASSSLEEGHF | TGTGCCAGCAGCTCCCTAGAGGAGGGCCACTTC